This T cell receptor (beta chain) appears in the sequencing data of a study of radiotherapy plus CTLA-4 blockade in lung cancer (dated by TCRdb to 2017 to 2018). With regard to the full study: Among the enrolled patients, about 19% had an objective response, and 31% reached disease control. General study outcomes and caveats: TCR clones derived from tumors expanded in peripheral blood after treatment with radiotherapy and ipilimumab. The strongest predictors of response, as reported, were early dynamic changes in blood T cell clones along with a rise in serum interferon-beta after radiation.

The study tested focal radiation therapy combined with CTLA-4 blockade (ipilimumab) in patients with chemo-refractory metastatic non-small-cell lung cancer. The library was prepared using the immunoSEQ multiplex PCR assay. TCRdb took over this immuneACCESS table, retaining in-frame rearrangements with V and J assigned. Such tables are incomplete; in checked studies, under half of the missing clones stem from an unresolved V gene, and the remainder is unexplained. Counted in this sample were 80,000 to 95,000 clones; roughly 80% of them appeared once. 20% to 30% of the sample rests with the top ten. Worth noting for this clone: Its recognized antigen is unknown. It has no much larger one-base neighbor in the sample; base qualities were not kept.

Sequences SGHTA (CDR1) and FQGTGA (CDR2) are obtained from the germline V gene. The germline V and J ends show losses of 5 bases and 3 bases respectively, and no gene match explains 3 bases of the junction. The CDR3, cysteine through phenylalanine, is 14 amino acids long. Just the 42-base CDR3 DNA is kept, in frame starting at base 1. The chain links TRBV7-3 with TRBJ1-2; 10 central bases correspond to TRBD1. The sequences come from peripheral blood, collected from a patient treated with radiotherapy plus ipilimumab. The clonotype originates from a human donor with non-small cell lung cancer that progressed on radiotherapy plus ipilimumab. The bases read TGTGCCAGCAGCGCCGGACAGGGGGACTATGGCTACACCTTC. Its amino acids are CASSAGQGDYGYTF.